The rows below give T cell receptor beta chains drawn from one sample of a study of human T cells and chemical hapten exposure. TCRdb reanalysed the RACE reads using MiXCR and keeps one entry per CDR3 protein. The table includes about 380,000 distinct CDR3 sequences, approximately 5% detected once. The starting material was whole blood, obtained in connection with sensitization to the hapten diphenylcyclopropenone (DPC). The receptors derive from a woman in her forties or fifties with alopecia areata. Some clones in this sample may be carry-over from other donors' samples. Both conserved end residues are part of each CDR3. The D gene is left open where the match is weak. Not all rows give a size; the values are once, few, many and, for expanded clones, a class.

>TRBD1|TRBJ1-1|TRBV20-1|many
TGCAGTGCTAGAGATGCACAGGGGGCGCGGGATGCTTTCTTT
CSARDAQGARDAFF
>TRBD1|TRBJ1-1|TRBV15|many
TGTGCCACCAGCGCGGGGGACAGGGTCGACACTGAAGCTTTCTTT
CATSAGDRVDTEAFF
>.|TRBJ2-2|TRBV21-1|.
TGTGCCAACGTACAAGGCCGAGGGGAGCTGTTTTTT
CANVQGRGELFF
>TRBD2|TRBJ2-3|TRBV6-1|.
TGTGCCAGCAACCCACTAGCGGGGGGAGGAGATACGCAGTATTTT
CASNPLAGGGDTQYF
>TRBD2|TRBJ2-1|TRBV12-3/TRBV12-4|many
TGTGCCAGCAGTCCCGGGGGGTACAATGAGCAGTTCTTC
CASSPGGYNEQFF
>.|TRBJ2-5|TRBV29-1|many
TGCAGCGTGGGCTCCTCCCCAGAGACCCAGTACTTC
CSVGSSPETQYF
>TRBD1|TRBJ2-3|TRBV12-3/TRBV12-4|many
TGTGCCAGCAGTTCGGGACAGAGCACAGATACGCAGTATTTT
CASSSGQSTDTQYF
>.|TRBJ2-7|TRBV10-3|many
TGTGCCATCAGGGTGAACGGGAAACCCCACGAGCAGTACTTC
CAIRVNGKPHEQYF
>.|TRBJ1-1|TRBV7-9|few
TGTGCCAGCAGCTTTGGGGGCCGGGTCACTGAAGCTTTCTTT
CASSFGGRVTEAFF
>.|TRBJ1-5|TRBV20-1|many
TGCAGTGCTAGGGGGGTTGGCAATCAGCCCCAGCATTTT
CSARGVGNQPQHF
>TRBD1|TRBJ2-1|TRBV10-3|many
TGTGCCATCAGTGATAGGAATGACAGGGCGAATGAGCAGTTCTTC
CAISDRNDRANEQFF
>TRBD1|TRBJ2-7|TRBV28|few
TGTGCCAGCAGTTTATACTCGAGACAGGGCTACGAGCAGTACTTC
CASSLYSRQGYEQYF
>TRBD1|TRBJ1-5|TRBV10-3|many
TGTGCCATCAGAGCTGGGACAGGGGGGAATCAGCCCCAGCATTTT
CAIRAGTGGNQPQHF
>TRBD2|TRBJ2-3|TRBV20-1|many
TGCAGTGCTAGAGATCGTCTAGCGGGAGCAAGCACAGATACGCAGTATTTT
CSARDRLAGASTDTQYF
>TRBD1|TRBJ2-1|TRBV29-1|.
TGCAGCGTTGATACAGGGGGCACTGTGCAGTTCTTC
CSVDTGGTVQFF
>.|TRBJ1-6|TRBV10-3|.
TGTGCCATCAGTTGGGGCCAGGATTCACCCCTCCACTTT
CAISWGQDSPLHF
>TRBD1|TRBJ2-7|TRBV28|many
TGTGCCAGCAGTTCAACAGGGGGCGTAACCTACGAGCAGTACTTC
CASSSTGGVTYEQYF
>.|TRBJ1-1|TRBV3-1|.
TGTGCCAGCAGCTCTAAGTGGAGTATGAACACTGAAGCTTTCTTT
CASSSKWSMNTEAFF
>.|TRBJ2-7|TRBV29-1|few
TGCAGCGTTGAAAGCCCCTCAGACCCCTACGAGCAGTACTTC
CSVESPSDPYEQYF
>.|TRBJ1-1|TRBV12-3/TRBV12-4|many
TGTGCCAGCAGTTTTCTGGCCACTGAAGCTTTCTTT
CASSFLATEAFF
>.|TRBJ1-4|TRBV20-1|.
TGCAGCGTATGGGGGGCCGGTGGGGCTAATGAAAAACTGTTTTTT
CSVWGAGGANEKLFF
>TRBD1|TRBJ2-7|TRBV19|.
TGTGCCAGTAGTCCCCGGGACAGGGGCCATCGGGACGAGCAGTACTTC
CASSPRDRGHRDEQYF